This is a list of T cell receptor beta chains from one sample in a study of radiation and T cells in renal cell carcinoma. Libraries were prepared by immunoSEQ multiplex PCR; TCRdb keeps only in-frame clonotypes and omits some of them. The sample lists 150,000 or so clones, about nine tenths occurring once. Specimen: blood, collected from a patient whose treatment included radiotherapy and nephrectomy. All receptors come from an older woman with renal cell carcinoma. Both conserved end residues are part of each CDR3.

V	CDR3
TRBV30	CAWTGSGEKLFF
TRBV5-1	CASSPWGRGSSYNEQFF
TRBV29-1	CSVEKGAGNTIYF
TRBV7-9	CASSPSGGKETQYF
TRBV6-1	CASRTSGSSYNEQFF
TRBV30	CAWSRGASSMNTEAFF
TRBV5-1	CASSGGRGFNEQFF
TRBV11-3	CASSLQSGGPYEQYF
TRBV11-2	CASSSRGGGSYNSPLHF
TRBV27	CASSSLRDPLAKNIQYF
TRBV30	CAWSAFRVGYTF
TRBV19	CASSPVLGRLPLHF
TRBV10-3	CAISLDRDGYTF
TRBV5-4	CASRPAEVTEAFF
TRBV5-4	CASSLSHRSGYTF
TRBV5-1	CASSWGQGMGNEQFF
TRBV10-3	CAISEGAVSGNTIYF
TRBV5-1	CASSLGRGSTEAFF